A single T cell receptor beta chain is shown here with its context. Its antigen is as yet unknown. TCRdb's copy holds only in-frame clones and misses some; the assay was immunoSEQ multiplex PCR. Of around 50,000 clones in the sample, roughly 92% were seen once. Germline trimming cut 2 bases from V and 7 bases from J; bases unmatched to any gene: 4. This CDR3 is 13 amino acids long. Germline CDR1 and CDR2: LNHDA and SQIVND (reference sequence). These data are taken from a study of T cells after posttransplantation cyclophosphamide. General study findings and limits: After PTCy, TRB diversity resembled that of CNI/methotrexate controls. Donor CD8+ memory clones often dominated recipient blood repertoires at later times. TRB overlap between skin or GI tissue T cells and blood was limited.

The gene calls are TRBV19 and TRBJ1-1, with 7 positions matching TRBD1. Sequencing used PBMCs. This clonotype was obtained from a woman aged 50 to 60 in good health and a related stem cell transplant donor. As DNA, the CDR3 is TGTGCCAGTAGTATACAGGGGGTGGGTGAAGCTTTCTTT. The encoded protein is CASSIQGVGEAFF.